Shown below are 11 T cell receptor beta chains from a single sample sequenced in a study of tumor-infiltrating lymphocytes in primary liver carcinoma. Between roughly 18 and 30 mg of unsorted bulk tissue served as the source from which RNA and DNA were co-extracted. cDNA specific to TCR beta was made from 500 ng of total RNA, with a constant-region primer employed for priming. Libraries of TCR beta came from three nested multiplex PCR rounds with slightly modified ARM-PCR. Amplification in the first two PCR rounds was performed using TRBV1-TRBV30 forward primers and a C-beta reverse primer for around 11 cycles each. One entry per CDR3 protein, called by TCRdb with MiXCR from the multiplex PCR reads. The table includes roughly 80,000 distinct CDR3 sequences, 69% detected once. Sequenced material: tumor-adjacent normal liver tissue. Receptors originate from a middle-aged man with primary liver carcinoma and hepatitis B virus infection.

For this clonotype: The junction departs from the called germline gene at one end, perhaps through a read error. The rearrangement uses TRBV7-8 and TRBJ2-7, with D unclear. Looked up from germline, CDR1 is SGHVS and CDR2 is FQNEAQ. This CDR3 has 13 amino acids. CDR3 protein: CTSSVGRVSEHYF. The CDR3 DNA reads TGTACCAGCAGCGTCGGACGCGTCTCCGAGCATTACTTC.

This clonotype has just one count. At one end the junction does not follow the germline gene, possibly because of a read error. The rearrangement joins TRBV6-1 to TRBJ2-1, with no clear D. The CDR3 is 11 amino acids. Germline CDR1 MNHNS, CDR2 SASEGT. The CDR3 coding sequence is TGTGCCAGCGAGATCCTCAATAAGCAGTCCTTC. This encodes CASEILNKQSF.

As DNA, the CDR3 is TGTGCCAACCGTGAACAGGGAGACACTGAAGCTTTCTTT. As protein: CANREQGDTEAFF. The chain carries TRBV18 and TRBJ1-1, with D tentatively TRBD1 (6 bases). This CDR3 is 13 amino acids long. Germline CDR1 is KGHSH and CDR2 is LQKENI. V dropped 10 bases and J dropped 3 bases, with 15 bases sitting between them.

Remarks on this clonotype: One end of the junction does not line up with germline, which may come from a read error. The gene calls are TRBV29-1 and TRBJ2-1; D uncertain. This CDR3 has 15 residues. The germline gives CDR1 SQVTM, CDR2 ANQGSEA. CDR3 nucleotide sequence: TGCAGCGTTGAAGACGGGCGGTCTTTTATCAATGGGCAGTTCTTC. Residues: CSVEDGRSFINGQFF.

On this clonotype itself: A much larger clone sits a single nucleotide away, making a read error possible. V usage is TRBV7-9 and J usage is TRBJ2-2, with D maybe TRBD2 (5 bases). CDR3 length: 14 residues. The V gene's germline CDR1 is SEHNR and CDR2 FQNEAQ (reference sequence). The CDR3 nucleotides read TGTGCCAGCAGCTTAGTACGAAACACCGGGGAGCTGTTGTTT. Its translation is CASSLVRNTGELLF.

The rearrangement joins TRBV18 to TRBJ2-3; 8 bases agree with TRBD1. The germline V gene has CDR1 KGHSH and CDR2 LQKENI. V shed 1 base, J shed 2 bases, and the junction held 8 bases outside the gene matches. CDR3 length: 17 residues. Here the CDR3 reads CASSPQNRGASTDTQYF. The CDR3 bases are TGTGCCAGCTCACCACAAAACAGGGGGGCATCCACAGATACGCAGTATTTT.

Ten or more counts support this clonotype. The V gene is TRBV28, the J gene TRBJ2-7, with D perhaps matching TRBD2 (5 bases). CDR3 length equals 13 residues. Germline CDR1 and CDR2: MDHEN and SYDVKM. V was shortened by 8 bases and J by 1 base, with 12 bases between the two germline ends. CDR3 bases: TGTGCCAGCGAGGCGGAGGCTTCCTACGAGCAGTACTTC. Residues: CASEAEASYEQYF. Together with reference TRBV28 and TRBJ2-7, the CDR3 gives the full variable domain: DVKVTQSSRYLVKRTGEKVFLECVQDMDHENMFWYRQDPGLGLRLIYFSYDVKMKEKGDIPEGYSVSREKKERFSLILESASTNQTSMYLCASEAEASYEQYFGPGTRLTVT.

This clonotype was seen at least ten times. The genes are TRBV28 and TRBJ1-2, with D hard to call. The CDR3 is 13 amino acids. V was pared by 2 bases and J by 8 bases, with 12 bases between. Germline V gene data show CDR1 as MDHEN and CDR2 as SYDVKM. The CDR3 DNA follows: TGTGCCAGCAGTTTACGGCAGGCGGGAGGCTACACCTTC. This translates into CASSLRQAGGYTF.

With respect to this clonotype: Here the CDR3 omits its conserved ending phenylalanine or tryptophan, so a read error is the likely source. CDR3 sequence: CASSYPGRVSTEAFL. CDR3 nucleotide sequence: TGTGCCAGCAGTTACCCGGGCAGGGTGAGCACTGAAGCTTTCCTT. The chain recombines TRBV6-5 with TRBJ1-1, with D possibly TRBD1 on 5 matching bases. Germline CDR1 MNHEY, CDR2 SVGAGI. The V gene lost 2 bases and the J gene lost 4 bases, with 14 bases spanning the gap. The CDR3 runs to 15 residues.

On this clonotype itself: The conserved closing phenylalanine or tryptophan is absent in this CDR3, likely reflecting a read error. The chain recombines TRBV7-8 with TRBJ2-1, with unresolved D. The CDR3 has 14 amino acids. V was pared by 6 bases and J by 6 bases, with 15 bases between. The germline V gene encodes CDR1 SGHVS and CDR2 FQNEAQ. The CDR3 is CASRAPGSGNEQFL. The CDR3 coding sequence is TGTGCCAGCAGGGCGCCCGGGTCCGGCAATGAGCAGTTCCTC.

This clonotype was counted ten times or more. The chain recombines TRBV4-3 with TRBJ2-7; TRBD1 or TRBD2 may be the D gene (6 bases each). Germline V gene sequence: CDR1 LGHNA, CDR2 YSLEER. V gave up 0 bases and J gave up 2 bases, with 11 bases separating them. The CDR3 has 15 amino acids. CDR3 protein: CASSQDKGGAYEQYF. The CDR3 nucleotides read TGCGCCAGCAGCCAAGACAAGGGGGGAGCCTACGAGCAGTACTTC.